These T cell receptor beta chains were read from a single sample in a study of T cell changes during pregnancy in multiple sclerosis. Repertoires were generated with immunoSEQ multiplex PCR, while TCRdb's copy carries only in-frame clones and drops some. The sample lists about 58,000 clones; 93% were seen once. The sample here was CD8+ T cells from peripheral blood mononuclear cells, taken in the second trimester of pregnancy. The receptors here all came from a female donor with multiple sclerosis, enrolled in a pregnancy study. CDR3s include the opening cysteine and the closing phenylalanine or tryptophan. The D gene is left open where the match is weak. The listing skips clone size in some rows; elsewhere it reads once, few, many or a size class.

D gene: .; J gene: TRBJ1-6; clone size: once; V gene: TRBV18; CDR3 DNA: TGTGCCAGCTCACCTTACCCGACAGATGCTTATAATTCACCCCTCCACTTT; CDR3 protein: CASSPYPTDAYNSPLHF
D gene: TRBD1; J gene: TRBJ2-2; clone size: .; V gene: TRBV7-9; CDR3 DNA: TGTGCCAGCAGCATGACAGGGATAAGGAGTGCCACCGGGGAGCTGTTTTTT; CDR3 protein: CASSMTGIRSATGELFF
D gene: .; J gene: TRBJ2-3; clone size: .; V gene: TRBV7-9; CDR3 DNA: TGTGCCAGCAGCTTAGAGGAGGCAGATACGCAGTATTTT; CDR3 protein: CASSLEEADTQYF
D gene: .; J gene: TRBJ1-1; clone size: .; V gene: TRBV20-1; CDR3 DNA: TGCGGGTTAGGGGGGAACACTGAAGCTTTCTTT; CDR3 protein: CGLGGNTEAFF
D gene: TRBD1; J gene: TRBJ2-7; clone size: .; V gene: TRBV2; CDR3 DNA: TGTGCCAGCATTGAGGGGGCGAGCTCCTACGAGCAGTACTTC; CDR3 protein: CASIEGASSYEQYF
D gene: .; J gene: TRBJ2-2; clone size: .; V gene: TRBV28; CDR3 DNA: TGTGCCAGCAGTTCCCAGGGCTACACCGGGGAGCTGTTTTTT; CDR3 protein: CASSSQGYTGELFF
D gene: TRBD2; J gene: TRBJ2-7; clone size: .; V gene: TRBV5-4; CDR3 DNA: TGTGCCAGCAGCTTGGATCCTAGCGGGAGCGAGCAGTACTTC; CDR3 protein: CASSLDPSGSEQYF
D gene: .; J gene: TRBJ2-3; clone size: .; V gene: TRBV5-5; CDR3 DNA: TGTGCCAGCAGCTTGGGGGCGTGGAGCACAGATACGCAGTATTTT; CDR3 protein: CASSLGAWSTDTQYF
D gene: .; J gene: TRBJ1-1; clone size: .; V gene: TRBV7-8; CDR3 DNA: TGTGCCAGCAGCTTAGACAGTAACACTGAAGCTTTCTTT; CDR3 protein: CASSLDSNTEAFF
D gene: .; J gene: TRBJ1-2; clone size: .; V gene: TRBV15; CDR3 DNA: TGTGCCACCAGCAGAGATCGGGCAGGGAACTATGGCTACACCTTC; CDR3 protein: CATSRDRAGNYGYTF
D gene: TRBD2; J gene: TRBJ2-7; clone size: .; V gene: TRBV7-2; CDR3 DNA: TGTGCCAGCAGCTTAGAGGGCGGGGGCGAGCAGTACTTC; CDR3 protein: CASSLEGGGEQYF
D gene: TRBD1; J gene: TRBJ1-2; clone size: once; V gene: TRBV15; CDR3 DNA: TGTGCCACCAGCAGAGATACCGGGACAGCCGTCTATGGCTACACCTTC; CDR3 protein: CATSRDTGTAVYGYTF
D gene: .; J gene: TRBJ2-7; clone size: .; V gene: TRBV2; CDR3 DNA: TGTGCCAGCAGTGAACGCGGAGTTCATCCCTACGAGCAGTACTTC; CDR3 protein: CASSERGVHPYEQYF
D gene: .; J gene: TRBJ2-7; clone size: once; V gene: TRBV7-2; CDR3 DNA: TGTGCCAGCAGCTTAGTCCCCCAGGGCTCCTACGAGCAGTACTTC; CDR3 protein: CASSLVPQGSYEQYF
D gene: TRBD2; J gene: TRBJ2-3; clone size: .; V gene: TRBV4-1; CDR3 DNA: TGCGCCAGCAGCCAAGGACTAGCTAGCACAGATACGCAGTATTTT; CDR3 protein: CASSQGLASTDTQYF
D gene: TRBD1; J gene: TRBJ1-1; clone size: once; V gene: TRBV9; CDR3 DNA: TGTGCCAGCAGCGGACGTGGACAGGGGGGGACTGAAGCTTTCTTT; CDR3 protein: CASSGRGQGGTEAFF
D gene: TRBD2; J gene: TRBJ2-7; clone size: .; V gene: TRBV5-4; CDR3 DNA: TGTGCCAGCAGCTCCCGAGGGGCGGCTAGCGGGGGATACGAGCAGTACTTC; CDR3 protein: CASSSRGAASGGYEQYF
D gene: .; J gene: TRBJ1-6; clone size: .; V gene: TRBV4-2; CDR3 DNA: TGTGCCAGCAGCCAAGACCGGGGTATATCACCCCTCCACTTT; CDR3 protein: CASSQDRGISPLHF
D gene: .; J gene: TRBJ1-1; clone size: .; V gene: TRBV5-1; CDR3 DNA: TGCGCCAGCAGCTTGGGCGGGGTCGGCACTGAAGCTTTCTTT; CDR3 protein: CASSLGGVGTEAFF
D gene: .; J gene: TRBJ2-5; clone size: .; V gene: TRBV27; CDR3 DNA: TGTGCCAGCAGCAAAGAGACCCAGTACTTC; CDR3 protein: CASSKETQYF
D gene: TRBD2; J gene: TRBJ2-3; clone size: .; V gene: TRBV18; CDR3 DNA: TGTGCCAGCTCCCGCCTAGCGGGCACAGATACGCAGTATTTT; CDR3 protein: CASSRLAGTDTQYF
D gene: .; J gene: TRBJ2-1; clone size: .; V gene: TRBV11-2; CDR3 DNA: TGTGCCAGCAGCTTAGCCCTAGCGTCAAATGAGCAGTTCTTC; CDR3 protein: CASSLALASNEQFF
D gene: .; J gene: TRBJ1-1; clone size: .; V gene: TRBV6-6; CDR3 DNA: TGTGCCAGCAGTTACGGACAGCATGAAGCTTTCTTT; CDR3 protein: CASSYGQHEAFF
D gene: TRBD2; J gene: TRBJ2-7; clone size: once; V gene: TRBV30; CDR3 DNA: TGTGCCTCCACTAGCGGGTTGACCTACGAGCAGTACTTC; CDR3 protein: CASTSGLTYEQYF
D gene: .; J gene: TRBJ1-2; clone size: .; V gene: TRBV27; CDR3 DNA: TGTGCCAGCAGTTTCCCCGCGGGGGATGGCTACACCTTC; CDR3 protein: CASSFPAGDGYTF
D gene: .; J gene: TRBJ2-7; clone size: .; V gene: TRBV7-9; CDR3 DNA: TGTGCCAGCAGCTTAGGTAGCGACAAGCCCTACGAGCAGTACTTC; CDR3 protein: CASSLGSDKPYEQYF
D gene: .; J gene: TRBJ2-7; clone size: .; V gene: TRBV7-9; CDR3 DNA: TGTGCCAGCAGCTTAGCGGGAGCCTACGAGCAGTACTTC; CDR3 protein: CASSLAGAYEQYF
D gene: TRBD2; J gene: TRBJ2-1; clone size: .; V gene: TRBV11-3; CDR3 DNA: TGTGCCAGCAGCCTCCGACTAGCGGACTACAATGAGCAGTTCTTC; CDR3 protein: CASSLRLADYNEQFF
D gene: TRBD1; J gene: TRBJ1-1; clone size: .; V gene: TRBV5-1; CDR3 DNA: TGCGCCAGCAGCCCGTTGACAGGGGGAGGCACTGAAGCTTTCTTT; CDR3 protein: CASSPLTGGGTEAFF
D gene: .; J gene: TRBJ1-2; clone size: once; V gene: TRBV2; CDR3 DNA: TGTGCCAGCGAGGTAGGGGAGGGCTATGGCTACACCTTC; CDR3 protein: CASEVGEGYGYTF
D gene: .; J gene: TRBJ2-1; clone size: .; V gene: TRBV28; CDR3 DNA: TGTGCCAGCAGTTTAAAAAGTAAGAGCTCCTACAATGAGCAGTTCTTC; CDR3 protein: CASSLKSKSSYNEQFF